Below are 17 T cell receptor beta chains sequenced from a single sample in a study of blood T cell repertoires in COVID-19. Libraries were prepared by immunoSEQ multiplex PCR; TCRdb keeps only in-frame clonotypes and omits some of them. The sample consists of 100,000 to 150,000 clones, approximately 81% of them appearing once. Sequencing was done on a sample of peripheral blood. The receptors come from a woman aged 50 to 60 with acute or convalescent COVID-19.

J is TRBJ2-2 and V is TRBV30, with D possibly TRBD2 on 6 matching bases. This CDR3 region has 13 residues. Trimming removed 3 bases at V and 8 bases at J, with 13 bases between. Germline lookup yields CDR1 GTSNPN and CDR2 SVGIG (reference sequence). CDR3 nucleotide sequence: TGTGCCTGGAGGGGGACTCCTCGGGGGGAGCTGTTTTTT. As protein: CAWRGTPRGELFF.

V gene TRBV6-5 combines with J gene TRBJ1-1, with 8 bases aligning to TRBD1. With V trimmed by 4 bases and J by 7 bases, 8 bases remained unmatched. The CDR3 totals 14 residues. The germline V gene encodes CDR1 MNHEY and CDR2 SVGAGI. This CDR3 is CASSSGQGVGEAFF. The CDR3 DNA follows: TGTGCCAGCAGTTCCGGACAGGGAGTGGGTGAAGCTTTCTTT.

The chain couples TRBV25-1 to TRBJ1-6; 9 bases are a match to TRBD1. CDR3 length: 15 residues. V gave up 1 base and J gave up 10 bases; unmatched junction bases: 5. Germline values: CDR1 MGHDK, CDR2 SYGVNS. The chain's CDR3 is CASSELGQGGSPLHF. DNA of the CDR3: TGTGCCAGCAGTGAATTGGGACAGGGAGGCTCACCCCTCCACTTT.

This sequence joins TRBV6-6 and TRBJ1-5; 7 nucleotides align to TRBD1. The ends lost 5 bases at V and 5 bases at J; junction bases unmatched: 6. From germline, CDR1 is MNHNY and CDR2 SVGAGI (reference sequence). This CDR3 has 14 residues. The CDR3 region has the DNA TGTGCCAGCAGTATACAGGGGTTGGATCAGCCCCAGCATTTT. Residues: CASSIQGLDQPQHF.

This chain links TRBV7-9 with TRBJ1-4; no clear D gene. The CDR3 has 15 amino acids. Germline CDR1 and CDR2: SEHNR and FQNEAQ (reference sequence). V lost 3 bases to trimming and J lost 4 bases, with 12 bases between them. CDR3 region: CASSLRLTDNEKLFF. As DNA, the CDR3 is TGTGCCAGCAGCTTGCGACTCACGGATAATGAAAAACTGTTTTTT.

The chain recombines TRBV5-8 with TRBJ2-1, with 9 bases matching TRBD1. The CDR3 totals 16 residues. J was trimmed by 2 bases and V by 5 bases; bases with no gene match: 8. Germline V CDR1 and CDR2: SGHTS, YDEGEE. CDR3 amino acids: CASRHAGTGTYNEQFF. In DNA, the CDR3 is TGTGCCAGCAGACATGCCGGGACAGGGACCTACAATGAGCAGTTCTTC.

CDR3 in DNA: TGCAGCGTTGATCCCACAGGGGGCACTACGCAGTATTTT. Translating gives CSVDPTGGTTQYF. V is TRBV29-1 and J is TRBJ2-3, with TRBD1 matching over 9 bases. The germline V gene has CDR1 SQVTM and CDR2 ANQGSEA. The CDR3 loop spans 13 amino acids. Trimming cost V 3 bases and J 8 bases; bases outside gene matches: 6.

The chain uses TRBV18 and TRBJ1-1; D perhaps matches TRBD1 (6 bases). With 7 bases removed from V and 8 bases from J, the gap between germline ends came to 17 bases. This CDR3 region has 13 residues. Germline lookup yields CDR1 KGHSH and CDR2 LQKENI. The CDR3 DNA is TGTGCCAGCTTACAGAACGGGGGGCCAGAAGCTTTCTTT. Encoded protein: CASLQNGGPEAFF.

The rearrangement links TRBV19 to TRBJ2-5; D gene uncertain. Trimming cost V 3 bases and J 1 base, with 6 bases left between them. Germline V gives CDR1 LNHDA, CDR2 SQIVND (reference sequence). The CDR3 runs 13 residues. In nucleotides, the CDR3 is TGTGCCAGTAGTATGACTCTCCAAGAGACCCAGTACTTC. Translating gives CASSMTLQETQYF.

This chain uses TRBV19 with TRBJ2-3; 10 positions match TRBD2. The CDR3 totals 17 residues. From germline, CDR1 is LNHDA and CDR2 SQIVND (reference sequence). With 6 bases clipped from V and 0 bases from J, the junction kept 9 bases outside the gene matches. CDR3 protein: CASSRQTSGTSTDTQYF. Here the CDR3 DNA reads TGTGCCAGTAGCCGTCAAACTAGCGGGACTAGCACAGATACGCAGTATTTT.

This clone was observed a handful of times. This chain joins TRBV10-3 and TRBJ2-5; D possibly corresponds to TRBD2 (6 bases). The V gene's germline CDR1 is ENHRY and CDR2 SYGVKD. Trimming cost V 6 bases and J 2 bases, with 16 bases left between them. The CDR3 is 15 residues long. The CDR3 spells CAISLGTAAQETQYF. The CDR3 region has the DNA TGTGCCATCAGCCTAGGGACTGCCGCTCAAGAGACCCAGTACTTC.

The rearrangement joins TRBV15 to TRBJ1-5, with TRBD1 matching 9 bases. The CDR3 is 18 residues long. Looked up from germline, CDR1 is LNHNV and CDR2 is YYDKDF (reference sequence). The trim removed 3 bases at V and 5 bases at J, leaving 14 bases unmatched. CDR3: CATSRGFVGQGSDQPQHF. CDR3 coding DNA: TGTGCCACCAGCAGGGGTTTTGTTGGACAGGGGTCGGATCAGCCCCAGCATTTT.

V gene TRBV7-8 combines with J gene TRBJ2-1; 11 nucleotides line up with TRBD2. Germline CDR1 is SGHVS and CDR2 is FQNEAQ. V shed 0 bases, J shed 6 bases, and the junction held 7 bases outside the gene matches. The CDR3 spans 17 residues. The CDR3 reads CASSLAGGSGRVNEQFF. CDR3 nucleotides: TGTGCCAGCAGCTTAGCCGGGGGTAGCGGGAGGGTCAATGAGCAGTTCTTC.

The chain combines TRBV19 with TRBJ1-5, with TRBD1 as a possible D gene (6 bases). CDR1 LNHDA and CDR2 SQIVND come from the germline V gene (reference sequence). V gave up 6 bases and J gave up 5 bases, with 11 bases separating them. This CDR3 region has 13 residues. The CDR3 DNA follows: TGTGCCAGTAGGCGGACAGCACATCAGCCCCAGCATTTT. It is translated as CASRRTAHQPQHF.

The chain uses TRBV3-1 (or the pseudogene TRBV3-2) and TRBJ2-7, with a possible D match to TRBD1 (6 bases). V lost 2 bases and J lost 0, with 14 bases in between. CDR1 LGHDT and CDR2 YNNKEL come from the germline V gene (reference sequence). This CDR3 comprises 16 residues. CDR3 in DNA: TGTGCCAGCAGCCAAAGGGGGTTAGGGGCCTCCTACGAGCAGTACTTC. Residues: CASSQRGLGASYEQYF.

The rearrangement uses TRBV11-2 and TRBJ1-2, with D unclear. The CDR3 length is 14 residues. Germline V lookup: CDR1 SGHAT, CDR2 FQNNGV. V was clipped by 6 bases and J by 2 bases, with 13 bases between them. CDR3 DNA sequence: TGTGCCAGCAGTCCTGACGGAGCAAACTATGGCTACACCTTC. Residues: CASSPDGANYGYTF.

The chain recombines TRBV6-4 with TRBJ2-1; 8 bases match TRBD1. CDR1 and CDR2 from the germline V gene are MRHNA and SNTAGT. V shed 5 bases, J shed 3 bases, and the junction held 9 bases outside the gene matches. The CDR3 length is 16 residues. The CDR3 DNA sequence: TGTGCCAGCAGTCGGAACAGGACAGGGAACTACAATGAGCAGTTCTTC. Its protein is CASSRNRTGNYNEQFF.